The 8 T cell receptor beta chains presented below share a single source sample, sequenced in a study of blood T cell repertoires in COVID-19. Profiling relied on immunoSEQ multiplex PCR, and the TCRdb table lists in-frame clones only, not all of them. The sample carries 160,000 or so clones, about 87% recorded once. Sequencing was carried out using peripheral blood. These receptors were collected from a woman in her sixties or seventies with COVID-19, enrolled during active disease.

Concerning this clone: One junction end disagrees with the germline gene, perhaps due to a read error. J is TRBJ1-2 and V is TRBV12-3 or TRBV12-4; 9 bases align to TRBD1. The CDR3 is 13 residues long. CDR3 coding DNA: TGTGCCAGCAGCTTAGGGGACAGGGCTGGCTACACCTTC. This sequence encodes CASSLGDRAGYTF.

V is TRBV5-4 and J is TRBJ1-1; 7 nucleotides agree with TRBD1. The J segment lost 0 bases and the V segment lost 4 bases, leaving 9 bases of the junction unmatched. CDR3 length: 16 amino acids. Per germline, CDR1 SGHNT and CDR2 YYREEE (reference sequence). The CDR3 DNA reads TGTGCCAGCAGCCAGGGGCCAGACAGGGTGAACACTGAAGCTTTCTTT. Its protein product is CASSQGPDRVNTEAFF. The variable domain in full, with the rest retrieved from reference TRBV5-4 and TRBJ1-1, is ETGVTQSPTHLIKTRGQQVTLRCSSQSGHNTVSWYQQALGQGPQFIFQYYREEENGRGNFPPRFSGLQFPNYSSELNVNALELDDSALYLCASSQGPDRVNTEAFFGQGTRLTVV.

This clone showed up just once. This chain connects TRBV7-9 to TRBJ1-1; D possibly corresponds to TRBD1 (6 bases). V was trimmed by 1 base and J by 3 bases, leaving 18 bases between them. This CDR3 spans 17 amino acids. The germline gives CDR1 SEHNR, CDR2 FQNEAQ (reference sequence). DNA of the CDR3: TGTGCCAGCAGCTTAGACAGGGTAGGCCTGGGGGACACTGAAGCTTTCTTT. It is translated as CASSLDRVGLGDTEAFF.

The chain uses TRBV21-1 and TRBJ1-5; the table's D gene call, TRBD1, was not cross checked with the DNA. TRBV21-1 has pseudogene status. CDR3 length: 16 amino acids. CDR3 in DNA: TGTGCCAGCAGCAAACTAGGGGGCAGCGGTAATCAGCCCCAGCATTTT. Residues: CASSKLGGSGNQPQHF.

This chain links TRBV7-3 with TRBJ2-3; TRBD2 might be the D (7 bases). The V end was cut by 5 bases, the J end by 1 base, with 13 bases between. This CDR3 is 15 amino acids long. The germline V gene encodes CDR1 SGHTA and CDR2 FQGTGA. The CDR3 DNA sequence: TGTGCCAGCAGCCGTCGCGGGGGCTGCACAGATACGCAGTATTTT. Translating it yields CASSRRGGCTDTQYF. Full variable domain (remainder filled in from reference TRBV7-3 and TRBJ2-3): GAGVSQTPSNKVTEKGKYVELRCDPISGHTALYWYRQSLGQGPEFLIYFQGTGAADDSGLPNDRFFAVRPEGSVSTLKIQRTERGDSAVYLCASSRRGGCTDTQYFGPGTRLTVL.

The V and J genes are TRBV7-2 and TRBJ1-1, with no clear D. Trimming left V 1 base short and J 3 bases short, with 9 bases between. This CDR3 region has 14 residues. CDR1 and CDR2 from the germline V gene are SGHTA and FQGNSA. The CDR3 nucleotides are TGTGCCAGCAGCTTAGGAGTCACTTACACTGAAGCTTTCTTT. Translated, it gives CASSLGVTYTEAFF.

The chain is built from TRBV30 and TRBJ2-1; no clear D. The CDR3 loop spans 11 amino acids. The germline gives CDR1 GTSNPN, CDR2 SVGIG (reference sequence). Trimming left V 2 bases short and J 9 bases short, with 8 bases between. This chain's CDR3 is CAWSSKSEQFF. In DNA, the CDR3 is TGTGCCTGGAGTAGCAAAAGTGAGCAGTTCTTC.

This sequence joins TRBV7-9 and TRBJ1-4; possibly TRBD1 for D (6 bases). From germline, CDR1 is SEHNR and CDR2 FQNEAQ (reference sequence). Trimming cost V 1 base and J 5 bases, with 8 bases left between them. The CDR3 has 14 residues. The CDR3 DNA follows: TGTGCCAGCAGCTTAGGGACAGCGAATGAAAAACTGTTTTTT. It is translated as CASSLGTANEKLFF.